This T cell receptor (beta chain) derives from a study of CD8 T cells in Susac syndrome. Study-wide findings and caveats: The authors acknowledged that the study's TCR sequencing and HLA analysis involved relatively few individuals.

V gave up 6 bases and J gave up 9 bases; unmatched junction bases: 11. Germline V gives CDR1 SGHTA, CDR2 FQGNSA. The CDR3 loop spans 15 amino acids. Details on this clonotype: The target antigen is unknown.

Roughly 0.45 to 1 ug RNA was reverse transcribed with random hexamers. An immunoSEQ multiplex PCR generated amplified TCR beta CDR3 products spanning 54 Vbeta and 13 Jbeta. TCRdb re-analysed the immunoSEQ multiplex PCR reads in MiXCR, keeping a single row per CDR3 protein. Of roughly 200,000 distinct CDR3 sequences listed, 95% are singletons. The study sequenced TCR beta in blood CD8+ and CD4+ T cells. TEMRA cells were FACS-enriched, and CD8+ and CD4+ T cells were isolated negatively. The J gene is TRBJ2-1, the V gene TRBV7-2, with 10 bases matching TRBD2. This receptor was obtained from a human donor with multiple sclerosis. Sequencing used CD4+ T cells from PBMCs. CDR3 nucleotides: TGTGCCAGCAGACCTGGGTCTAGCGGGGGAGGTGAGCAGTTCTTC. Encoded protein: CASRPGSSGGGEQFF.